One and the same sample provided the 9 T cell receptor beta chains below, sequenced in a study of blood T cell repertoires in COVID-19 (dated by TCRdb to about 2020). The protocol used for the library was the immunoSEQ multiplex PCR assay. Sourced from immuneACCESS, this table was stored by TCRdb with only in-frame sequences that have V and J called. A share of the clones is absent; for the studies checked, an unresolved V gene accounts for under half, and the remainder has no known explanation. This sample has 40,000 to 65,000 clones in its table, and around 78% of those were observed once. The top ten clonotypes cover approximately 15% of the sample. Sample: peripheral blood. These receptors were collected from a human donor with active or convalescent COVID-19. The donor label of this sample is uncertain.

The V gene is TRBV15, the J gene TRBJ2-7; 10 bases map to TRBD1. Germline CDR1 is LNHNV and CDR2 is YYDKDF (reference sequence). V lost 6 bases to trimming and J lost 10 bases; unmatched junction nucleotides: 12. The CDR3 is 14 residues long. The CDR3 reads CATSPDRGGSVQYF. CDR3 nucleotides: TGTGCCACCAGTCCGGACAGGGGGGGTTCAGTCCAGTACTTC.

This clone was recorded a few times. The V gene is TRBV7-9, the J gene TRBJ1-2; no reliable D call. The ends were cut back, 1 base at V and 2 bases at J, with 11 bases in the middle. The CDR3 length is 15 residues. The germline V gene encodes CDR1 SEHNR and CDR2 FQNEAQ (reference sequence). CDR3 sequence: CASSLVGQWNYGYTF. CDR3 DNA sequence: TGTGCCAGCAGCTTAGTTGGGCAGTGGAACTATGGCTACACCTTC.

This chain connects TRBV3-1 (or the pseudogene TRBV3-2) to TRBJ1-2; D is unresolved. Germline V gives CDR1 LGHDT, CDR2 YNNKEL (reference sequence). The germline V and J ends were trimmed by 5 bases and 3 bases, with 13 bases remaining between them. The CDR3 consists of 14 residues. The CDR3 DNA is TGTGCCAGCAGCTCCCCCCGGGTCGACTATGGCTACACCTTC. It codes for CASSSPRVDYGYTF.

This clone was found once. The V call is TRBV5-6, the J call TRBJ1-1, with D tentatively TRBD1 (6 bases). There are 13 residues in the CDR3. The germline V gene encodes CDR1 SGHDT and CDR2 YYEEEE. Trimming took 3 bases from V and 5 from J, leaving 11 bases between them. In DNA form, the CDR3 reads TGTGCCAGCAGCTCCAGGGGTTGGACTGAAGCTTTCTTT. Translating gives CASSSRGWTEAFF.

The chain is built from TRBV9 and TRBJ1-3, with a tentative D call TRBD1 (5 bases). This CDR3 region has 15 residues. CDR1 SGDLS and CDR2 YYNGEE come from the germline V gene. Trimming pared 6 bases from V and 2 bases from J, leaving 15 bases between. As DNA, the CDR3 is TGTGCCAGCACCCACGCGGGGGGAGCTGGAAACACCATATATTTT. Amino acid sequence: CASTHAGGAGNTIYF.

The chain has TRBV5-1 and TRBJ2-7; 7 nucleotides line up with TRBD1. Germline V gene data show CDR1 as SGHRS and CDR2 as YFSETQ. The CDR3 is made up of 12 amino acids. Germline trimming cut 4 bases from V and 5 bases from J; bases unmatched to any gene: 3. CDR3 sequence: CASSVRGNEQYF. CDR3 in DNA: TGCGCCAGCAGCGTCAGGGGGAACGAGCAGTACTTC.

The chain is built from TRBV19 and TRBJ2-7, with D unclear. This CDR3 region has 13 residues. V was shortened by 5 bases and J by 2 bases, with 10 bases between the two germline ends. Germline V gene sequence: CDR1 LNHDA, CDR2 SQIVND (reference sequence). CDR3 sequence reads: CASSARSTYEQYF. CDR3 in DNA: TGTGCCAGTAGTGCCAGGTCCACCTACGAGCAGTACTTC.

This rearrangement joins TRBV5-8 to TRBJ1-1, with 8 positions matching TRBD1. The ends lost 2 bases at V and 10 bases at J; junction bases unmatched: 7. Germline-derived CDR1 and CDR2 are SGHTS and YDEGEE. The CDR3 runs to 13 residues. DNA for the CDR3: TGTGCCAGCAGCTTAACCGGGACAGGCAGAGCTTTCTTT. Translating gives CASSLTGTGRAFF. Full variable domain (missing parts from reference TRBV5-8 and TRBJ1-1): EAGVTQSPTHLIKTRGQQATLRCSPISGHTSVYWYQQALGLGLQFLLWYDEGEERNRGNFPPRFSGRQFPNYSSELNVNALELEDSALYLCASSLTGTGRAFFGQGTRLTVV.

The chain has TRBV30 and TRBJ1-2, with D maybe TRBD1 (5 bases). The CDR3 sequence is 13 residues long. The germline V and J ends were trimmed by 0 bases and 6 bases, with 11 bases remaining between them. CDR1 and CDR2 from the germline V gene are GTSNPN and SVGIG (reference sequence). CDR3 sequence (DNA): TGTGCCTGGAGTGTTAGTCAGGGCCATGGCTACACCTTC. Translated, it gives CAWSVSQGHGYTF.